This entry lists 30 T cell receptor beta chains sequenced from one sample in a study of regulatory T cells in long-lasting Graves disease. Both iRepertoire HTBI primers and Arm-PCR of CDR3 regions were used to build the TCR beta libraries. MiXCR, run by TCRdb on the multiplex PCR reads, gives a single entry per CDR3 protein. The top ten clones hold around 24% of a sample with a few hundred thousand distinct CDR3 sequences, around 22% of them seen once. Time point noted: persistent/refractory GD, antithyroid drugs over 5 years with positive TRAb. Extracted RNA from PBMCs served as the source of the TCR library. Specimen: peripheral blood mononuclear cells (PBMCs), collected when the disease was refractory, from a patient treated with antithyroid drugs. The receptors were sampled from a female donor with Graves disease.

This clonotype has a count of ten or more. The V call is TRBV2, the J call TRBJ2-7; the match to TRBD2 covers 9 bases. The CDR3 is made up of 15 amino acids. J gave up 5 bases and V 1 base, and 6 bases lay outside the gene matches. Germline CDR1 reads SNHLY; CDR2 reads FYNNEI. The CDR3 loop reads CASSEDLAGIDEQYF. The CDR3 DNA follows: TGTGCCAGCAGTGAAGACCTAGCGGGAATCGACGAGCAGTACTTC.

This clonotype was observed a few times. The chain links TRBV11-3 to TRBJ1-3; D remains unclear. There are 13 residues in the CDR3. The germline gives CDR1 SGHNT, CDR2 YENEEA. V was trimmed by 5 bases and J by 0 bases, leaving 5 bases between them. The DNA for the CDR3 is TGTGCCAGCAGCGAAAACTCTGGAAACACCATATATTTT. It specifies CASSENSGNTIYF. The full variable domain, rest sourced from reference TRBV11-3 and TRBJ1-3, is EAGVVQSPRYKIIEKKQPVAFWCNPISGHNTLYWYLQNLGQGPELLIRYENEEAVDDSQLPKDRFSAERLKGVDSTLKIQPAELGDSAVYLCASSENSGNTIYFGEGSWLTVV.

At least ten counts were recorded for this clonotype. The rearrangement links TRBV2 to TRBJ2-7, with D possibly being TRBD2 (6 bases). V lost 3 bases to trimming and J lost 0 bases, with 15 bases between them. Looked up from germline, CDR1 is SNHLY and CDR2 is FYNNEI. The CDR3 contains 16 residues. Here the CDR3 reads CASSDRRDWSSYEQYF. The DNA of the CDR3 is TGTGCCAGCAGTGACCGACGGGACTGGAGCTCCTACGAGCAGTACTTC.

The chain couples TRBV5-1 to TRBJ2-5, with 7 bases matching TRBD1. CDR1 SGHRS and CDR2 YFSETQ come from the germline V gene. V was clipped by 9 bases and J by 5 bases; unmatched bases: 13. The CDR3 runs to 14 residues. Written as DNA, the CDR3 is TGCGCCACGTCGGAACAGGGGATTCAGGAGACCCAGTACTTC. It encodes CATSEQGIQETQYF.

This chain links TRBV19 with TRBJ2-6, with a tentative D call TRBD2 (6 bases). The V and J ends lost 3 bases and 4 bases respectively, with 16 bases between them. Germline CDR1 and CDR2: LNHDA and SQIVND (reference sequence). The CDR3 runs 17 residues. CDR3 sequence (DNA): TGTGCCAGTAGTATTAGTACGGGAGCAGCGGGGGCCAACGTCCTGACTTTC. Its protein is CASSISTGAAGANVLTF.

This clonotype was seen once. The rearrangement joins TRBV7-9 to TRBJ2-5, with 7 nucleotides matching TRBD2. CDR3 length equals 14 residues. The germline V gene has CDR1 SEHNR and CDR2 FQNEAQ (reference sequence). The J segment lost 5 bases and the V segment lost 1 base, leaving 4 bases of the junction unmatched. CDR3 bases: TGTGCCAGCAGCTTAGAGGCGGGAGCTGAGACCCAGTACTTC. Residues: CASSLEAGAETQYF.

This clonotype was counted many times. J is TRBJ2-7 and V is TRBV2; possibly TRBD1 for D (6 bases). Trimming cost V 7 bases and J 1 base, with 11 bases left between them. Germline assignment: CDR1 SNHLY and CDR2 FYNNEI. This CDR3 is built from 13 residues. In nucleotides, the CDR3 is TGTGCCAGCACGAACAGGGTATCCTACGAGCAGTACTTC. This sequence encodes CASTNRVSYEQYF.

The gene calls are TRBV15 and TRBJ1-1; D is uncertain. V lost 6 bases to trimming and J lost 0 bases, with 8 bases between them. The CDR3 is 13 residues long. Per germline, CDR1 LNHNV and CDR2 YYDKDF (reference sequence). CDR3 residues: CATSVDMNTEAFF. CDR3 bases: TGTGCCACCAGTGTAGACATGAACACTGAAGCTTTCTTT.

This clonotype was counted between two and nine times. The chain recombines TRBV7-9 with TRBJ1-2; no definite D call. Germline V lookup: CDR1 SEHNR, CDR2 FQNEAQ (reference sequence). V lost 7 bases and J lost 7, with 10 bases in between. The CDR3 contains 11 residues. CDR3 DNA sequence: TGTGCCAGCAACCGTGACGGTGGCTACACCTTC. As protein: CASNRDGGYTF.

This clonotype was recorded a few times. The V gene is TRBV7-3, the J gene TRBJ2-3; D is ambiguous. The CDR3 length is 15 residues. V was pared by 0 bases and J by 6 bases, with 13 bases between. Germline V gene sequence: CDR1 SGHTA, CDR2 FQGTGA. Here the CDR3 reads CASSLTAGRRDTQYF. For the CDR3, the DNA is TGTGCCAGCAGCTTAACGGCCGGACGGCGGGATACGCAGTATTTT. The entire variable domain, with the rest obtained from reference TRBV7-3 and TRBJ2-3, is as follows: GAGVSQTPSNKVTEKGKYVELRCDPISGHTALYWYRQSLGQGPEFLIYFQGTGAADDSGLPNDRFFAVRPEGSVSTLKIQRTERGDSAVYLCASSLTAGRRDTQYFGPGTRLTVL.

This chain joins TRBV6-1 and TRBJ2-4; no definite D call. V was cut by 6 bases and J by 0 bases, with 12 bases left in between. The germline CDR1 and CDR2 sequences are MNHNS and SASEGT. This CDR3 spans 15 amino acids. CDR3 DNA sequence: TGTGCCAGCAGCGTTGGCGGCCTAGCCAAAAACATTCAGTACTTC. Its protein is CASSVGGLAKNIQYF.

This clonotype was observed a few times. The rearrangement joins TRBV7-2 to TRBJ1-3; no reliable D call. Germline CDR1 is SGHTA and CDR2 is FQGNSA. This CDR3 comprises 15 residues. Trimming left V 3 bases short and J 2 bases short, with 11 bases between. CDR3 sequence reads: CASSFGRAPGNTIYF. The CDR3 DNA is TGTGCCAGCAGCTTCGGTAGGGCTCCTGGAAACACCATATATTTT.

This clonotype has at least ten counts. V usage is TRBV20-1 and J usage is TRBJ2-6, with D unclear. V lost 6 bases, J lost 4 bases, and 13 bases lay in between. Per the germline V gene, CDR1 is DFQATT and CDR2 is SNEGSKA (reference sequence). The CDR3 is 14 amino acids. In DNA, the CDR3 is TGCAGTGCCGTACGAAATTCAGGGGCCAACGTCCTGACTTTC. It specifies CSAVRNSGANVLTF.

This clonotype occurred many times. The genes are TRBV28 and TRBJ1-5; weak D call: TRBD1 (5 bases). This CDR3 is 19 amino acids long. The germline V gene has CDR1 MDHEN and CDR2 SYDVKM. Trimming removed 2 bases at V and 0 bases at J, with 20 bases between. CDR3 DNA sequence: TGTGCCAGCAGTTTACGCGGGGGGGGTAGGTCGTATAGCAATCAGCCCCAGCATTTT. Its protein product is CASSLRGGGRSYSNQPQHF.

CDR3 sequence: CASSPGTGGLATNEKLFF. In nucleotides, the CDR3 is TGTGCCAGCAGTCCTGGGACAGGGGGCCTTGCAACTAATGAAAAACTGTTTTTT. The chain combines TRBV7-9 with TRBJ1-4, with TRBD1 matching over 12 bases. The V and J ends lost 6 bases and 0 bases, in that order; junction bases with no gene match: 8. Germline V CDR1 and CDR2: SEHNR, FQNEAQ (reference sequence). CDR3 size: 18 residues.

V is TRBV11-2 and J is TRBJ1-5, with D uncertain. The CDR3 is 14 amino acids. Germline V gene data show CDR1 as SGHAT and CDR2 as FQNNGV. The V gene lost 0 bases and the J gene lost 2 bases, with 5 bases spanning the gap. The CDR3 loop is CASSLEDGNQPQHF. In nucleotides, the CDR3 is TGTGCCAGCAGCTTAGAGGACGGCAATCAGCCCCAGCATTTT.

This clonotype was detected many times. The genes are TRBV11-1 and TRBJ2-5, with D hard to call. The length of the CDR3 is 12 residues. Germline V gene lookup returns CDR1 SGHAT and CDR2 FQDESV (reference sequence). Trimming removed 7 bases at V and 2 bases at J, with 8 bases between. CDR3 sequence: CASKTYQETQYF. The DNA for the CDR3 is TGTGCCAGCAAAACGTATCAAGAGACCCAGTACTTC.

The chain carries TRBV30 and TRBJ1-3; weak D call: TRBD1 (5 bases). Trimming pared 2 bases from V and 4 bases from J, leaving 21 bases between. This CDR3 region has 17 residues. Germline V gene sequence: CDR1 GTSNPN, CDR2 SVGIG (reference sequence). The CDR3 reads CAWSNEDWGTKGNTIYF. The CDR3 DNA follows: TGTGCCTGGAGTAACGAGGACTGGGGGACCAAAGGAAACACCATATATTTT.

This clonotype was observed at least ten times. The chain links TRBV28 to TRBJ2-5, with D unclear. The ends were cut back, 2 bases at V and 7 bases at J, with 8 bases in the middle. This CDR3 comprises 12 residues. Germline assignment: CDR1 MDHEN and CDR2 SYDVKM. The CDR3 nucleotides are TGTGCCAGCAGTTTAGGGTCGGGGACCCAGTACTTC. It encodes CASSLGSGTQYF.

The chain uses TRBV27 and TRBJ2-2; 11 bases line up with TRBD1. The germline V gene encodes CDR1 MNHEY and CDR2 SMNVEV (reference sequence). After removal of 5 bases from V and 5 bases from J, the junction contained 7 bases not matched to a gene. This CDR3 is 16 amino acids long. This chain's CDR3 is CASSTVGTGGTGELFF. In DNA, the CDR3 is TGTGCCAGCAGTACCGTCGGGACAGGGGGAACCGGGGAGCTGTTTTTT.

As concerns this clonotype: One junction end does not reproduce the germline sequence, and a read error may be involved. The chain recombines TRBV7-7 with TRBJ2-7; D ambiguous. Germline CDR1 is SSHAT and CDR2 is FNYEAQ (reference sequence). The CDR3 runs to 15 residues. The CDR3 spells CASSLGVGVIYEQYF. The DNA of the CDR3 is TGTGCTAGCAGCTTAGGTGTGGGTGTTATCTACGAGCAGTACTTC.

The chain recombines TRBV28 with TRBJ2-7, with TRBD2 identical over 8 bases. CDR1 is MDHEN, CDR2 SYDVKM, per germline. J gave up 6 bases and V 4 bases, and 8 bases lay outside the gene matches. The CDR3 is made up of 14 amino acids. The CDR3 bases are TGTGCCAGCAGTTCTCCGGCGGGGGGCGGCGAGCAGTACTTC. Amino acid sequence: CASSSPAGGGEQYF.

This clonotype was counted between two and nine times. This sequence joins TRBV12-3 or TRBV12-4 and TRBJ2-1, with 8 nucleotides matching TRBD2. There are 12 residues in the CDR3. V dropped 6 bases and J dropped 9; count of bases not matched to a gene: 4. DNA for the CDR3: TGTGCCAGCAGACCCGGGGGGGTTGAGCAGTTCTTC. The encoded protein is CASRPGGVEQFF.

The V gene is TRBV2, the J gene TRBJ2-5, with TRBD2 matching over 12 bases. Germline values: CDR1 SNHLY, CDR2 FYNNEI. The length of the CDR3 is 15 residues. Germline trimming cut 3 bases from V and 4 bases from J; bases unmatched to any gene: 3. Here the CDR3 reads CASSDSSGRGETQYF. The DNA of the CDR3 is TGTGCCAGCAGTGATTCTAGCGGGAGGGGAGAGACCCAGTACTTC.

This clonotype has a handful of counts. This chain uses TRBV9 with TRBJ1-2, with 9 bases identical to TRBD1. With 0 bases clipped from V and 2 bases from J, the junction kept 2 bases outside the gene matches. This CDR3 is built from 15 residues. CDR1 and CDR2 from the germline V gene are SGDLS and YYNGEE. In nucleotides, the CDR3 is TGTGCCAGCAGCGTAGCGGACAGGGGAAACTATGGCTACACCTTC. This encodes CASSVADRGNYGYTF.

The table lists this clonotype with many counts. The chain couples TRBV7-2 to TRBJ2-7; TRBD1 might be the D (5 bases). CDR1 is SGHTA, CDR2 FQGNSA, per germline. This CDR3 contains 14 residues. V lost 5 bases, J lost 3 bases, and 14 bases lay in between. The CDR3 region is CASSPGQVGYEQYF. The DNA of the CDR3 is TGTGCCAGCAGCCCCGGACAAGTCGGCTACGAGCAGTACTTC.

This clonotype has just a few counts. The gene calls are TRBV20-1 and TRBJ2-1; 10 nucleotides line up with TRBD2. V lost 3 bases, J lost 3 bases, and 8 bases stayed unmatched. The CDR3 has 16 residues. Germline V gene data show CDR1 as DFQATT and CDR2 as SNEGSKA (reference sequence). The CDR3 nucleotides are TGCAGTGCTAGGTCGACGCTAGCGGGAGACTACAATGAGCAGTTCTTC. As protein: CSARSTLAGDYNEQFF.

The chain combines TRBV2 with TRBJ2-2, with D perhaps TRBD1 (6 bases). Germline CDR1 SNHLY, CDR2 FYNNEI. The CDR3 sequence is 13 residues long. The germline V and J ends were trimmed by 8 bases and 5 bases, with 12 bases remaining between them. The CDR3 loop is CASRYRVTGELFF. Here the CDR3 DNA reads TGTGCCAGCCGATACAGGGTTACCGGGGAGCTGTTTTTT.

The chain links TRBV2 to TRBJ2-5; possible D gene TRBD1, 6 bases. With the DNA end fitting TRBJ2-7 better, the J assignment may be wrong. The CDR3 consists of 17 residues. Germline V gives CDR1 SNHLY, CDR2 FYNNEI. CDR3 nucleotides: TGTGCCAGCGGACAGACAAGGCTCGCCGCGAACTTCTACGAGCAGTACTTC. Amino acid sequence: CASGQTRLAANFYEQYF.

This clonotype was detected only a few times. The chain recombines TRBV6-2 or TRBV6-3 with TRBJ1-1; D perhaps matches TRBD1 (5 bases). CDR3 length: 14 residues. The germline V gene has CDR1 MNHEY and CDR2 SVGEGT. V shed 7 bases and J shed 1 base, with 13 bases lying between them. The CDR3 loop is CASIRDGANTEAFF. The CDR3 nucleotides are TGTGCCAGCATCAGGGACGGGGCGAACACTGAAGCTTTCTTT.